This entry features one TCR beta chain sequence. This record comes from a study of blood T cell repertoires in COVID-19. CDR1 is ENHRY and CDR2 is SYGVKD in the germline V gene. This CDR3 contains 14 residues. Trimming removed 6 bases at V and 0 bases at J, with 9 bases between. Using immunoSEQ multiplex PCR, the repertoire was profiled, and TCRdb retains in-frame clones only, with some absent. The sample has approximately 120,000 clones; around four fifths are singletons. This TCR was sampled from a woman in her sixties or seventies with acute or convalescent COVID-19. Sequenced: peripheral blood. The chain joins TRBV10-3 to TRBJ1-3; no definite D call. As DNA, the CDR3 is TGTGCCATCAGCGAACAAGTCTCTGGAAACACCATATATTTT. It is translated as CAISEQVSGNTIYF.